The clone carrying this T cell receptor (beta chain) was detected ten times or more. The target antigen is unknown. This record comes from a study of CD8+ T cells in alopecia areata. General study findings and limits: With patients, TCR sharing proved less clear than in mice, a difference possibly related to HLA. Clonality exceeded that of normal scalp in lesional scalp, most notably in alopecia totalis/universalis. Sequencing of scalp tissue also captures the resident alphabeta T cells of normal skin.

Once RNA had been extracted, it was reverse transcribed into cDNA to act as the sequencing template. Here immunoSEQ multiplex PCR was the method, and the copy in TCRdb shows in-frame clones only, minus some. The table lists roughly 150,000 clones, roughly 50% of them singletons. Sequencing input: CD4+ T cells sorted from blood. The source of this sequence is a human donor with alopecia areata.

The CDR3 protein is CASSADYNEQFF. In nucleotides, the CDR3 is TGCGCCAGCAGCGCTGACTACAATGAGCAGTTCTTC. The chain carries TRBV5-1 and TRBJ2-1; D not certain. The V end was cut by 4 bases, the J end by 3 bases, with 5 bases between. Germline CDR1 and CDR2: SGHRS and YFSETQ. This CDR3 is built from 12 residues.